This TCR beta chain was captured in a study of blood T cell repertoires in COVID-19. The V gene lost 2 bases and the J gene lost 7 bases, with 18 bases spanning the gap. This CDR3 region has 16 residues. CDR1 is ENHRY, CDR2 SYGVKD, per germline. The assay was immunoSEQ multiplex PCR, and TCRdb's table has in-frame clones only and misses some. The table has a few hundred thousand clones, around 89% seen once; the top ten hold over 0.95%. The receptor comes from a man aged 30-40 years who had recovered from COVID-19. The chain recombines TRBV10-3 with TRBJ1-5; possible D gene TRBD1, 5 bases. Specimen: PBMCs or T cells enriched from blood (not recorded which). CDR3 DNA: TGTGCCATCAGTGAGCCGATATTGGGGGGTTACCAGCCCCAGCATTTT. Its protein product is CAISEPILGGYQPQHF.